Ten or more counts support the clone carrying this T cell receptor beta chain. The data derive from a study of T cells in Graves' hyperthyroidism and ophthalmopathy. The V gene end was trimmed by 8 bases and the J gene end by 2 bases; junction bases not matched to a gene: 2. CDR1 is SNHLY and CDR2 is FYNNEI in the germline V gene. CDR3 length equals 12 residues. TCR beta CDR3 sequences were amplified from RNA transcripts. Initially, a first-round RT-PCR of the TCR CDR3 employed the HTBI primer set. TCRdb called the multiplex PCR reads again in MiXCR, with one record for every CDR3 protein. In the table there are about 400,000 distinct CDR3 sequences, about 13% of which are singletons.

The rearrangement joins TRBV2 to TRBJ2-5, with 7 bases that match TRBD2. Material: blood. This clonotype originated in a young woman with Graves' hyperthyroidism. The CDR3 nucleotides are TGTGCCAGCGGGGGGGGGCAAGAGACCCAGTACTTC. Protein: CASGGGQETQYF.